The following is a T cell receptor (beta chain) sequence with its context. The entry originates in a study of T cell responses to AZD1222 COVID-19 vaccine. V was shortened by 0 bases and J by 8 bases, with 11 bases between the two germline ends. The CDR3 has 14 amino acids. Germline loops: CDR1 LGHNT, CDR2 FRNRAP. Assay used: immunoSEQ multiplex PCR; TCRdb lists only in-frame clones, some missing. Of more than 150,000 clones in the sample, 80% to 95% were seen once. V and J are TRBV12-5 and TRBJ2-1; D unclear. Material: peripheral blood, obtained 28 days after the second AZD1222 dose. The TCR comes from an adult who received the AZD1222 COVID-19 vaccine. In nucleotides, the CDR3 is TGTGCTAGTGGTTTGGTACAAGGCACTGATGAGCAGTTCTTC. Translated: CASGLVQGTDEQFF.